This T cell receptor (beta chain) was found in a study of chemoradiotherapy in HPV16-positive cancers. The study, taken as a whole, reports: Only two HPV16-positive patients supplied the functional HPV-specificity definition.

Remarks on this clone: The antigen is unknown.

The CDR3 consists of 13 residues. Trimming cost V 6 bases and J 4 bases, with 12 bases left between them. Germline V lookup: CDR1 WNHNN, CDR2 SYGVQD (reference sequence). The repertoire was sequenced with immunoSEQ multiplex PCR; TCRdb's copy has only in-frame clones and lacks some. This repertoire shows approximately 8,800 clones, roughly 77% found once; its top ten account for 8% to 9.5%. The sequence was collected from a human donor with HPV-associated anogenital cancer. J is TRBJ1-1 and V is TRBV10-1; tentative D call: TRBD1 (5 bases). Sample collection was performed from a patient who underwent chemoradiotherapy. CDR3 sequence (DNA): TGCGCCAGCAGGGAAGGGGAGCGCACTGAAGCTTTCTTT. Its translation is CASREGERTEAFF.